The next 24 T cell receptor beta chains were all read from a single sample in a study of blood T cell repertoires in COVID-19. Profiling relied on immunoSEQ multiplex PCR, and the TCRdb table lists in-frame clones only, not all of them. The sample yields just over 30,000 clones, 70% to 90% seen once. The sequenced material came from peripheral blood. All receptors come from a woman aged 40 to 55 with active or convalescent COVID-19.

V and J are TRBV19 and TRBJ2-1; 8 bases line up with TRBD1. This CDR3 spans 15 amino acids. V lost 5 bases and J lost 1; bases outside the gene matches: 4. The germline V gene encodes CDR1 LNHDA and CDR2 SQIVND (reference sequence). CDR3 DNA: TGTGCCAGTAGTCGGACAGGGAGATCCTACAATGAGCAGTTCTTC. Its protein product is CASSRTGRSYNEQFF. Full variable domain (rest looked up from reference TRBV19 and TRBJ2-1): DGGITQSPKYLFRKEGQNVTLSCEQNLNHDAMYWYRQDPGQGLRLIYYSQIVNDFQKGDIAEGYSVSREKKESFPLTVTSAQKNPTAFYLCASSRTGRSYNEQFFGPGTRLTVL.

The chain joins TRBV5-4 to TRBJ1-1; 7 bases agree with TRBD1. Germline CDR1 is SGHNT and CDR2 is YYREEE (reference sequence). The CDR3 sequence is 14 residues long. With V trimmed by 4 bases and J by 4 bases, 7 bases remained unmatched. CDR3: CASSPGQVLTEAFF. The CDR3 bases are TGTGCCAGCAGCCCCGGACAGGTACTCACTGAAGCTTTCTTT.

The CDR3, as DNA: TGTGCCAGCTCACCACCGGGGGCGGCGGATGAGCAGTTCTTC. This gives the protein CASSPPGAADEQFF. The rearrangement joins TRBV18 to TRBJ2-1; TRBD1 is a possible D gene (6 bases). The germline V gene encodes CDR1 KGHSH and CDR2 LQKENI. V lost 0 bases and J 8 bases, leaving 11 bases between the germline ends. CDR3 length: 14 residues.

The count of this clone is one. The chain employs TRBV19 and TRBJ1-1, with 7 bases that match TRBD1. The ends lost 3 bases at V and 5 bases at J; junction bases unmatched: 3. Germline CDR1 LNHDA, CDR2 SQIVND (reference sequence). This CDR3 region has 13 residues. The chain's CDR3 is CASSMSGGTEAFF. For the CDR3, the DNA is TGTGCCAGTAGTATGTCAGGGGGAACTGAAGCTTTCTTT.

V and J are TRBV19 and TRBJ2-5, with D unresolved. With 2 bases removed from V and 2 bases from J, the gap between germline ends came to 6 bases. This CDR3 is built from 13 residues. In germline, CDR1 is LNHDA, CDR2 SQIVND (reference sequence). Here the CDR3 DNA reads TGTGCCAGTAGTATAAATAGACAAGAGACCCAGTACTTC. Protein product: CASSINRQETQYF.

The rearrangement joins TRBV30 to TRBJ2-1, with 8 bases lining up with TRBD2. Germline CDR1 and CDR2: GTSNPN and SVGIG (reference sequence). The CDR3 totals 16 residues. V gave up 2 bases and J gave up 9 bases; unmatched junction bases: 15. The CDR3 DNA reads as TGTGCCTGGAGTACCCTGGGACTAGTGGGGATTGGTGAGCAGTTCTTC. Encoded protein: CAWSTLGLVGIGEQFF.

The J gene is TRBJ1-2, the V gene TRBV7-2; 8 nucleotides line up with TRBD1. This CDR3 is 14 amino acids long. Germline V gene sequence: CDR1 SGHTA, CDR2 FQGNSA. V was pared by 5 bases and J by 1 base, with 3 bases of the junction left unmatched. CDR3 loop: CASSTTGVNYGYTF. For the CDR3, the DNA is TGTGCCAGCAGCACGACAGGGGTTAACTATGGCTACACCTTC.

The V gene is TRBV5-1, the J gene TRBJ1-4, with 7 bases fitting TRBD1. Germline V gives CDR1 SGHRS, CDR2 YFSETQ. The CDR3 covers 14 residues. The V gene end was trimmed by 4 bases and the J gene end by 4 bases; junction bases not matched to a gene: 4. The chain's CDR3 is CASSRQGDNEKLFF. The CDR3 DNA is TGCGCCAGCAGCCGCCAGGGGGATAATGAAAAACTGTTTTTT.

The chain carries TRBV3-1 (or the pseudogene TRBV3-2) and TRBJ1-1; D uncertain. CDR3 size: 16 residues. Germline loops: CDR1 LGHDT, CDR2 YNNKEL (reference sequence). V lost 4 bases and J lost 1, with 16 bases in between. Here the CDR3 reads CASSPHGVSSNTEAFF. In DNA form, the CDR3 reads TGTGCCAGCAGCCCCCACGGAGTTTCCTCGAACACTGAAGCTTTCTTT.

The V gene is TRBV9, the J gene TRBJ2-7, with D unclear. This CDR3 contains 14 residues. The V and J ends lost 0 bases and 5 bases respectively, with 12 bases between them. In germline, CDR1 is SGDLS, CDR2 YYNGEE. CDR3 sequence (DNA): TGTGCCAGCAGCGTAGGGGCAGAAGCTAACGAGCAGTACTTC. Translation gives CASSVGAEANEQYF.

The rearrangement links TRBV27 to TRBJ1-1, with D possibly matching TRBD1 (6 bases). The germline V and J ends were trimmed by 2 bases and 5 bases, with 18 bases remaining between them. This CDR3 comprises 16 residues. Germline V gene sequence: CDR1 MNHEY, CDR2 SMNVEV (reference sequence). CDR3 protein: CASSLGGGGMGTEAFF. The CDR3 DNA sequence: TGTGCCAGCAGTTTAGGGGGCGGGGGAATGGGGACTGAAGCTTTCTTT.

The V and J genes are TRBV28 and TRBJ2-7, with D tentatively TRBD2 (6 bases). Germline CDR1 is MDHEN and CDR2 is SYDVKM. CDR3 length: 17 amino acids. V dropped 2 bases and J dropped 1 base, with 18 bases sitting between them. The CDR3 DNA follows: TGTGCCAGCAGTTTACGGGACCTTAGCGGCCTGTCCTACGAGCAGTACTTC. It yields the protein CASSLRDLSGLSYEQYF.

The chain recombines TRBV10-3 with TRBJ1-5, with D possibly TRBD1 on 5 matching bases. Germline V gene data show CDR1 as ENHRY and CDR2 as SYGVKD. The CDR3 is 16 residues long. V lost 3 bases, J lost 0 bases, and 12 bases lay in between. Here the CDR3 DNA reads TGTGCCATCAGTGAATCAGGACATCTTAGCAATCAGCCCCAGCATTTT. This encodes CAISESGHLSNQPQHF.

As DNA, the CDR3 is TGTGCCAGCAGCCCGTGGGGAGGGGAAGCAGATACGCAGTATTTT. It is translated as CASSPWGGEADTQYF. This chain connects TRBV7-3 to TRBJ2-3; 7 nucleotides align to TRBD2. Germline CDR1 reads SGHTA; CDR2 reads FQGTGA. The junction had 9 bases not matched to a gene; V was cut back by 5 bases and J by 4 bases. The CDR3 length is 15 residues.

The rearrangement uses TRBV6-5 and TRBJ1-2, with D possibly TRBD1 on 5 matching bases. Trimming shortened V by 0 bases and J by 7 bases, and 9 bases separated the two germline ends. This CDR3 is built from 13 residues. Germline CDR1 reads MNHEY; CDR2 reads SVGAGI. DNA of the CDR3: TGTGCCAGCAGTTACTCCCGGGGGGGTGGCTACACCTTC. Protein: CASSYSRGGGYTF.

J is TRBJ1-5 and V is TRBV19; weak D call: TRBD1 (6 bases). This CDR3 is 14 amino acids long. Germline CDR1 and CDR2: LNHDA and SQIVND (reference sequence). V lost 4 bases and J lost 5, with 12 bases in between. CDR3 sequence reads: CASSSRRGYQPQHF. DNA for the CDR3: TGTGCCAGTAGTAGCCGAAGGGGGTATCAGCCCCAGCATTTT.

This clone was counted between two and nine times. The chain joins TRBV20-1 to TRBJ2-3, with D uncertain. The V end lost 3 bases, the J end lost 6 bases, and 4 bases lay between the germline ends. CDR3 length equals 10 residues. Per germline, CDR1 DFQATT and CDR2 SNEGSKA (reference sequence). The CDR3 reads CSASRDTQYF. The CDR3 DNA reads as TGCAGTGCTAGTCGGGATACGCAGTATTTT.

The CDR3 region has the DNA TGTGCCAGCAGCTTGGTCCAGGGGGCCCTGAATTCACCCCTCCACTTT. Translated: CASSLVQGALNSPLHF. The rearrangement links TRBV5-4 to TRBJ1-6; 8 bases map to TRBD1. V was clipped by 0 bases and J by 7 bases; unmatched bases: 6. CDR1 and CDR2 (germline): SGHNT, YYREEE (reference sequence). The CDR3 sequence is 16 residues long. Based on the CDR3 plus reference TRBV5-4 and TRBJ1-6, the full variable domain is ETGVTQSPTHLIKTRGQQVTLRCSSQSGHNTVSWYQQALGQGPQFIFQYYREEENGRGNFPPRFSGLQFPNYSSELNVNALELDDSALYLCASSLVQGALNSPLHFGNGTRLTVT.

The V gene is TRBV5-1, the J gene TRBJ1-4; D is unclear. This CDR3 has 14 amino acids. The germline CDR1 and CDR2 sequences are SGHRS and YFSETQ. V was clipped by 2 bases and J by 6 bases, with 11 bases between them. This CDR3 reads CASSFNGGYEKLFF. For the CDR3, the DNA is TGCGCCAGCAGCTTTAACGGCGGCTATGAAAAACTGTTTTTT.

V usage is TRBV7-6 and J usage is TRBJ2-1; the match to TRBD2 covers 10 bases. The CDR3 has 19 residues. V lost 5 bases and J lost 0; bases outside the gene matches: 13. Germline CDR1 reads SGHVS; CDR2 reads FNYEAQ. CDR3 region: CASSPRPPGLAVSYNEQFF. CDR3 nucleotide sequence: TGTGCCAGCAGCCCAAGACCTCCCGGACTAGCGGTCTCCTACAATGAGCAGTTCTTC.

The chain recombines TRBV10-3 with TRBJ2-7; TRBD1 is a possible D gene (6 bases). This CDR3 spans 16 amino acids. CDR1 and CDR2 (germline): ENHRY, SYGVKD. V shed 0 bases and J shed 1 base, with 13 bases lying between them. In DNA, the CDR3 is TGTGCCATCAGTGAGTCGTGGACAGAACCTTCCTACGAGCAGTACTTC. Encoded protein: CAISESWTEPSYEQYF.

This clone was found once. The chain links TRBV6-5 to TRBJ2-5; 10 bases align to TRBD2. Unmatched junction bases numbered 4, after V lost 5 bases and J lost 7 bases. Looked up from germline, CDR1 is MNHEY and CDR2 is SVGAGI. CDR3 size: 13 residues. The CDR3 region is CASSQSSGGTQYF. CDR3 bases: TGTGCCAGCAGTCAATCTAGCGGGGGGACCCAGTACTTC.

Written as DNA, the CDR3 is TGTGCCAGTAGTATGGGACAGGGGTATAATTCACCCCTCCACTTT. Protein: CASSMGQGYNSPLHF. The rearrangement links TRBV19 to TRBJ1-6; 10 bases map to TRBD1. There are 15 residues in the CDR3. Germline CDR1 LNHDA, CDR2 SQIVND (reference sequence). Germline trimming cut 3 bases from V and 4 bases from J; bases unmatched to any gene: 0.

In this sample, this clone turned up once. The gene calls are TRBV19 and TRBJ2-3, with a possible D match to TRBD1 (5 bases). CDR1 and CDR2 from the germline V gene are LNHDA and SQIVND (reference sequence). Between the trimmed V and J ends, which lost 5 bases and 2 bases, there was a span of 14 bases. The CDR3 is made up of 15 amino acids. CDR3 in DNA: TGTGCCAGTAGTCCCAGCCAAGGGGACACAGATACGCAGTATTTT. Encoded protein: CASSPSQGDTDTQYF.